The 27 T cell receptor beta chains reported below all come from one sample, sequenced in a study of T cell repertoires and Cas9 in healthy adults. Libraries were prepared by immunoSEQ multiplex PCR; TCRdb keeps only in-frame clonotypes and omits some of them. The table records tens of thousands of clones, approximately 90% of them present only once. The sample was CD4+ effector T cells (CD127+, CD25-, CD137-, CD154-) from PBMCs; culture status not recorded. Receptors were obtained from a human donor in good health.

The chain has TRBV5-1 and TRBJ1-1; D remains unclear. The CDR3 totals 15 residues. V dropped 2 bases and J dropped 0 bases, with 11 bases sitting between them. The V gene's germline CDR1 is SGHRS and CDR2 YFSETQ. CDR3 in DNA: TGCGCCAGCAGCTTATATGATACAGTGAACACTGAAGCTTTCTTT. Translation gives CASSLYDTVNTEAFF.

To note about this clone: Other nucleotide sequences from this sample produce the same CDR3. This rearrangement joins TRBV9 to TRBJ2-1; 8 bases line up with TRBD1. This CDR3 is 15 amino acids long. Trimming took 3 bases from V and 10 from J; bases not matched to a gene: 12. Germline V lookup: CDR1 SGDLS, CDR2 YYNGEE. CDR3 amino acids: CASSATGDLSREQFF. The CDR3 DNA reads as TGTGCCAGCAGCGCGACAGGGGACCTATCTAGGGAGCAGTTCTTC.

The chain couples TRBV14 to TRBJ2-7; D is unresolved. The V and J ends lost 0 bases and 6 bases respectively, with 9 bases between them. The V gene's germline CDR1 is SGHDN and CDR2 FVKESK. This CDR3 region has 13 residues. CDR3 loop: CASSQDTFSEQYF. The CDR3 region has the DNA TGTGCCAGCAGCCAAGATACTTTCAGCGAGCAGTACTTC. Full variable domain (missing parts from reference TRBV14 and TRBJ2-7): EAGVTQFPSHSVIEKGQTVTLRCDPISGHDNLYWYRRVMGKEIKFLLHFVKESKQDESGMPNNRFLAERTGGTYSTLKVQPAELEDSGVYFCASSQDTFSEQYFGPGTRLTVT.

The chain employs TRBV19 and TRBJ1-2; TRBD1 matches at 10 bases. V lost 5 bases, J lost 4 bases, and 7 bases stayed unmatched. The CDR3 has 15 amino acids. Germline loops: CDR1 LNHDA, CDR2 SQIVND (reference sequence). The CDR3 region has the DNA TGTGCCAGTAGTCCGGCCGGGACAGGGGCCTATGGCTACACCTTC. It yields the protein CASSPAGTGAYGYTF.

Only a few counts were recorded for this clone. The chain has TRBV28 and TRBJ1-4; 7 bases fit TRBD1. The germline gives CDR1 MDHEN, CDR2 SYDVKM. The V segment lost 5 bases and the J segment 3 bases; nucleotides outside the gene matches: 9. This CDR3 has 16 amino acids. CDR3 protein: CASSDPHRGANEKLFF. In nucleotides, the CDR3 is TGTGCCAGCAGTGACCCCCACAGGGGAGCTAATGAAAAACTGTTTTTT. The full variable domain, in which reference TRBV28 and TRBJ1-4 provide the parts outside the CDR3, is DVKVTQSSRYLVKRTGEKVFLECVQDMDHENMFWYRQDPGLGLRLIYFSYDVKMKEKGDIPEGYSVSREKKERFSLILESASTNQTSMYLCASSDPHRGANEKLFFGSGTQLSVL.

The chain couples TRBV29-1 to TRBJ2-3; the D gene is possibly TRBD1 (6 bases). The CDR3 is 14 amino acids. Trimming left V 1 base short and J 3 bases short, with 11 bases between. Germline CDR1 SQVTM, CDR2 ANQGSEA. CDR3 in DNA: TGCAGCGTTGAAGGGCCACAGGGAACAGATACGCAGTATTTT. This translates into CSVEGPQGTDTQYF.

CDR3 sequence reads: CASSKGGSTEAFF. The CDR3 DNA sequence: TGTGCCAGCAGCAAAGGGGGGAGCACTGAAGCTTTCTTT. The chain combines TRBV7-2 with TRBJ1-1; weak D call: TRBD1 (6 bases). V dropped 5 bases and J dropped 4 bases, with 11 bases sitting between them. In germline, CDR1 is SGHTA, CDR2 FQGNSA. This CDR3 has 13 residues.

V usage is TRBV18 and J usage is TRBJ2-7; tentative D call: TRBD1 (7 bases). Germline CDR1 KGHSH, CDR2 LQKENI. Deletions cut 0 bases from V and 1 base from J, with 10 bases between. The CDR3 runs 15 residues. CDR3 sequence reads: CASSPPGGQSYEQYF. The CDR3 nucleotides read TGTGCCAGCTCACCACCGGGGGGACAGTCCTACGAGCAGTACTTC.

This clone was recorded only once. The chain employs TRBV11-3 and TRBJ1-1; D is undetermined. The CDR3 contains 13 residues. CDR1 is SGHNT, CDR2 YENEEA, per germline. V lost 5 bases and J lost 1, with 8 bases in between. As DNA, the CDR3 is TGTGCCAGCAGCCCCGTACAGAACACTGAAGCTTTCTTT. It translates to CASSPVQNTEAFF.

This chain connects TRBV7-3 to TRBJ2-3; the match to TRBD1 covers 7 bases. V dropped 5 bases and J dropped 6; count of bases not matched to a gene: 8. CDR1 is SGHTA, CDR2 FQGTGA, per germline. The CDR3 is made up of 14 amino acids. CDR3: CASSPGQFSDTQYF. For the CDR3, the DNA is TGTGCCAGCAGCCCGGGACAGTTCTCCGATACGCAGTATTTT.

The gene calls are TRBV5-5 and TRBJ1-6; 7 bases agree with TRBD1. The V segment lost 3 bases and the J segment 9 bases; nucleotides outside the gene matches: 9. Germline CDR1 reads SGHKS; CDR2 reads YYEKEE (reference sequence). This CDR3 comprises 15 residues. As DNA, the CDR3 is TGTGCCAGCAGCTGGGACAGCCGCTTGGGTTCACCCCTCCACTTT. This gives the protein CASSWDSRLGSPLHF.

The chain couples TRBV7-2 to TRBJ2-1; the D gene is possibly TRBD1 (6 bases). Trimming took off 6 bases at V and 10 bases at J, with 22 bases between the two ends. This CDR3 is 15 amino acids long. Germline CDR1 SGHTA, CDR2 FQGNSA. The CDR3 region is CASRIPGASSQEQFF. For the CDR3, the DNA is TGTGCCAGCAGGATCCCAGGGGCTAGCTCACAGGAGCAGTTCTTC.

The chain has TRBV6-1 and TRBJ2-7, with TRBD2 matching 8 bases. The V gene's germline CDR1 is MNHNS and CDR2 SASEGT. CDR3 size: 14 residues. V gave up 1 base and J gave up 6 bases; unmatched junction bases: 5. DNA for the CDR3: TGTGCCAGCAGTGAAGGTCCGGCGGGAGGCGAGCAGTACGTC. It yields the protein CASSEGPAGGEQYV.

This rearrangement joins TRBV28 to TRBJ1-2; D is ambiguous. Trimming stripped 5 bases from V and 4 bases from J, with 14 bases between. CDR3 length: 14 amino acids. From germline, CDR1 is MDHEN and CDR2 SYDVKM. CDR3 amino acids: CASSPPGRVYGYTF. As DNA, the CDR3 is TGTGCCAGCAGTCCCCCGGGGAGGGTCTATGGCTACACCTTC.

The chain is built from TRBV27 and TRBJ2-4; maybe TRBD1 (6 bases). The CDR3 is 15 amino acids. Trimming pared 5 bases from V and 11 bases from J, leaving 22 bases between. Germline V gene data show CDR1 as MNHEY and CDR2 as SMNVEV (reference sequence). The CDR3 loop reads CASSLQGTTGTLQYF. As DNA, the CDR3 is TGTGCCAGCAGTCTCCAGGGGACCACCGGCACCCTTCAGTACTTC.

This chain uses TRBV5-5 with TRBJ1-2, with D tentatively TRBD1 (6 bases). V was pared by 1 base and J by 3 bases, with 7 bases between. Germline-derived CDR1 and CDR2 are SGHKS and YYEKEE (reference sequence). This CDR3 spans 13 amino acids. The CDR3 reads CASSLKGDYGYTF. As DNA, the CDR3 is TGTGCCAGCAGCTTGAAGGGGGACTATGGCTACACCTTC. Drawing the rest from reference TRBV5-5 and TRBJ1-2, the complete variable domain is DAGVTQSPTHLIKTRGQQVTLRCSPISGHKSVSWYQQVLGQGPQFIFQYYEKEERGRGNFPDRFSARQFPNYSSELNVNALLLGDSALYLCASSLKGDYGYTFGSGTRLTVV.

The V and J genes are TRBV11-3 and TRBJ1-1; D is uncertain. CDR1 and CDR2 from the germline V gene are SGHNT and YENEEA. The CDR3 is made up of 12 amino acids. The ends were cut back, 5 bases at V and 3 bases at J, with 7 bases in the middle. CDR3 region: CASSIRDTEAFF. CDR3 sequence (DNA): TGTGCCAGCAGCATCAGAGACACTGAAGCTTTCTTT. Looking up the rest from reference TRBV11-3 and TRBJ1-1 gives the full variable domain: EAGVVQSPRYKIIEKKQPVAFWCNPISGHNTLYWYLQNLGQGPELLIRYENEEAVDDSQLPKDRFSAERLKGVDSTLKIQPAELGDSAVYLCASSIRDTEAFFGQGTRLTVV.

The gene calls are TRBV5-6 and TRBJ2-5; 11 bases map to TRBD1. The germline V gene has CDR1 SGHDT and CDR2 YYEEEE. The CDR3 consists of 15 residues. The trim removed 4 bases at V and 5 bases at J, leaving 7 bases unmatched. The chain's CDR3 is CASSKGQGAVETQYF. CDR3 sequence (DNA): TGTGCCAGCAGCAAAGGACAGGGGGCGGTTGAGACCCAGTACTTC.

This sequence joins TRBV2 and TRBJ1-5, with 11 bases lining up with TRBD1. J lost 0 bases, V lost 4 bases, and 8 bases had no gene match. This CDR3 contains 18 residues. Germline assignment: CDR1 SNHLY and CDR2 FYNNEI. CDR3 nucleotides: TGTGCCAGCAGTGTTAGGGACAGGGGGTTCTATAGCAATCAGCCCCAGCATTTT. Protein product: CASSVRDRGFYSNQPQHF.

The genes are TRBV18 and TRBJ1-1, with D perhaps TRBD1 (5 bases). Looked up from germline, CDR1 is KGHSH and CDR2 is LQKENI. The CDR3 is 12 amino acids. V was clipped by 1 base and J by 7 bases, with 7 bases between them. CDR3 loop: CASSPLGGEAFF. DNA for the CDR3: TGTGCCAGCTCACCACTGGGGGGTGAAGCTTTCTTT.

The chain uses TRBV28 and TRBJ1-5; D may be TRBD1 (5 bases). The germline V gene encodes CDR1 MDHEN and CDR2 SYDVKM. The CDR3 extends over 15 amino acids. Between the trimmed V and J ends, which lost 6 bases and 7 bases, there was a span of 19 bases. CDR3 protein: CASREAGRERQPQHF. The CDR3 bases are TGTGCCAGCAGAGAGGCCGGCAGGGAAAGGCAGCCCCAGCATTTT.

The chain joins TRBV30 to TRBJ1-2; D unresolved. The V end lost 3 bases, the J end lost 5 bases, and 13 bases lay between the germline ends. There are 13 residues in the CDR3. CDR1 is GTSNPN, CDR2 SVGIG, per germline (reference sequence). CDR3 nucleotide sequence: TGTGCCTGGAGGTCCTCGGGGAATTATGGCTACACCTTC. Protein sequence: CAWRSSGNYGYTF.

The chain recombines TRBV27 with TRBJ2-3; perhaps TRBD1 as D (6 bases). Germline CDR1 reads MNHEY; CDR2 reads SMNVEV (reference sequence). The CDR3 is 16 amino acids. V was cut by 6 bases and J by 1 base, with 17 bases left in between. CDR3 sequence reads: CASRPRGGGGTDTQYF. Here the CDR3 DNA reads TGTGCCAGCAGACCCCGTGGGGGCGGAGGCACAGATACGCAGTATTTT.

CDR3 nucleotides: TGTGCCAGCACCCTAGAACCAGACAGGGGGCGCGGGTATAGCAATCAGCCCCAGCATTTT. Translation gives CASTLEPDRGRGYSNQPQHF. The chain joins TRBV7-4 to TRBJ1-5, with TRBD1 identical over 10 bases. Unmatched junction bases numbered 18, after V lost 7 bases and J lost 0 bases. CDR3 size: 20 residues. Germline lookup yields CDR1 SGHVT and CDR2 SQSDAQ.

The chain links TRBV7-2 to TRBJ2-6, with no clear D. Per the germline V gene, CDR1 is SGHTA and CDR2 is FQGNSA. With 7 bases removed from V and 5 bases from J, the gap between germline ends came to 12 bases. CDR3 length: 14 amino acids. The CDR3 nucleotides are TGTGCCAGCATCCCCCCCGGTAGGGCCAACGTCCTGACTTTC. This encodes CASIPPGRANVLTF. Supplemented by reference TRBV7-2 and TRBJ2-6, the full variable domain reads GAGVSQSPSNKVTEKGKDVELRCDPISGHTALYWYRQSLGQGLEFLIYFQGNSAPDKSGLPSDRFSAERTGGSVSTLTIQRTQQEDSAVYLCASIPPGRANVLTFGAGSRLTVL.

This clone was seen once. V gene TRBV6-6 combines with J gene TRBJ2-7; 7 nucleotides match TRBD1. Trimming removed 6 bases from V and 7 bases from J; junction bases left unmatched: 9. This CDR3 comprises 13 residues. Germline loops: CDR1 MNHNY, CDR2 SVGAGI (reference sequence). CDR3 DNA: TGTGCCAGCAGCGGGACAGCTGGCTTAGAGCAGTACGTC. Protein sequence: CASSGTAGLEQYV.

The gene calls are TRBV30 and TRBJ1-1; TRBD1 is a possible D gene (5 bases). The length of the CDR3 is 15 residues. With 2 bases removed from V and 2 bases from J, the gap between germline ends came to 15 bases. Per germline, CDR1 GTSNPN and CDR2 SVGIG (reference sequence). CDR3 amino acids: CAWSRGWAANTEAFF. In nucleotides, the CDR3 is TGTGCCTGGAGTAGGGGCTGGGCAGCTAACACTGAAGCTTTCTTT.